The following is a T cell receptor (beta chain) sequence with its context. Time point reported: peripheral blood 6 weeks after treatment start. The source of the sample is a study of PD-L1 blockade in urothelial cancer. Background on the study: Bladder-origin urothelial cancer in males described about 90% of the 29 patients.

V was pared by 5 bases and J by 1 base, with 15 bases between. The CDR3 has 15 residues. The V gene's germline CDR1 is SGHVS and CDR2 FNYEAQ. Profiling relied on immunoSEQ multiplex PCR, and the TCRdb table lists in-frame clones only, not all of them. The repertoire holds over 40,000 clones, with approximately 84% as singletons. This receptor was obtained from a man in his 70s with urothelial cancer. This chain connects TRBV7-6 to TRBJ2-7; D is possibly TRBD1 (5 bases). The sequences come from PBMCs, collected around atezolizumab (anti-PD-L1) treatment. DNA for the CDR3: TGTGCCAGCAGCCGGACGGTGGCAGGGTCCTACGAGCAGTACTTC. Protein: CASSRTVAGSYEQYF.